This TCR beta chain was recovered during a study of identical twins (dated by TCRdb to 2016 to 2017). Describing the broader study: TCR alpha and beta repertoires from monozygotic twins, unrelated adults of various ages and cord blood were deep-sequenced to test whether fetal clonotypes persist. Replicate twin experiments were performed at different times using different library preparation protocols to rule out contamination.

This clonotype has only a few counts. Its specific antigen is unknown. No base-level quality is on record; no much larger clone is a single base apart. The library was built by means of 5' RACE. Sequenced on an Illumina HiSeq 2000. Template switching introduced a universal primer binding site; the final cDNA contained a unique molecular identifier, enabling accurate counting of TCR cDNA molecules. Specific primers in the conserved constant-segment region were used to synthesize first-strand cDNA for TCR alpha and beta chains. To control for contamination, every cDNA library carried two barcodes: a SMART-Mk sample barcode plus Illumina barcodes. Two successive PCR steps introduced TruSeq adapter sequences along with Illumina sample barcodes. TCR alpha and beta cDNA libraries were sequenced on the Illumina HiSeq platform with custom primers. Per the source publication's procedure: MiGEC was used to process raw reads and extract unique molecular identifiers, and MiXCR was used to find CDR3 positions. Recombination models were inferred per individual with the repgenHMM and IGoR tools using an EM algorithm. Shared clonotype analysis was performed with the tcR package in R, normalizing sharing by the product of cloneset sizes. To study raw recombination without the effects of thymic and clonal selection, out-of-frame nonproductive sequences were analyzed. Through fastp at Q25 and MiXCR, TCRdb rebuilt clones from the public reads, retaining in-frame beta chains. For every CDR3 protein sequence, its rows merge into one entry that carries the most common genes and DNA. It is TCRdb's table, rather than the study itself, that gives the V and J calls and clone size. For this sample there are 450,000 to 650,000 distinct CDR3 sequences; approximately 10% appear just once. Roughly 3% of the sample comes from the top ten.

Every donor was a healthy Caucasian. Three pairs of female monozygotic twins, all aged about 18 to 30 years, were included in the twin cohort. RNA for TCR libraries was isolated from peripheral blood mononuclear cells. Germline trimming amounts to 5 bases on V and 2 bases on J, with 5 as the count of junction bases outside the gene matches. Reading from cysteine to phenylalanine, the CDR3 counts 15 amino acids. Of all the DNA, just the CDR3 is kept, 45 bases in frame from base 1. The germline V gene encodes CDR1 SGHNT and CDR2 YENEEA. Broader findings and caveats from the paper: Out-of-frame TCR alpha sharing in monozygotic twins was systematically underestimated by recombination models, whereas sharing between unrelated individuals was in agreement with the recombination models. Zero-insertion analyses could be partly confounded by invariant T cells such as MAIT and iNKT, although diverse VJ usage argued against such confounding for most clonotypes. Because the same donors could not be followed over many years, the conclusions depended on cross-sectional statistical analysis. Out-of-frame TCR alpha sequences shared between twins showed an excess of low generation-probability sequences compared with coincidental sharing between unrelated individuals. In beta out-of-frame sequences, excess twin sharing was weaker, because having fewer shared sequences lowered the signal-to-noise ratio. Fewer insertions were carried by abundant cord blood beta clonotypes; a weaker similar trend was observed in young adult naive repertoires, while no such trend was observed in memory repertoires.

This sample also belongs to another study, concerning yellow fever vaccine responses in identical twins. The second paper states: According to the authors, in identical twins the way T cells responded to vaccination appeared partly convergent and partly personalized. The study precisely tracked vaccine-responding T cell clones in identical twins.

Sample: PBMCs. The sequence derives from a woman aged 18-35 years in good health. This chain joins TRBV11-3 to TRBJ2-7, with TRBD1 identical over 11 junction bases. At the DNA level, the sequence is TGTGCCAGCAGCCTCGGGACAGGGGGGGCCTACGAGCAGTACTTC. Translated, this is CASSLGTGGAYEQYF.